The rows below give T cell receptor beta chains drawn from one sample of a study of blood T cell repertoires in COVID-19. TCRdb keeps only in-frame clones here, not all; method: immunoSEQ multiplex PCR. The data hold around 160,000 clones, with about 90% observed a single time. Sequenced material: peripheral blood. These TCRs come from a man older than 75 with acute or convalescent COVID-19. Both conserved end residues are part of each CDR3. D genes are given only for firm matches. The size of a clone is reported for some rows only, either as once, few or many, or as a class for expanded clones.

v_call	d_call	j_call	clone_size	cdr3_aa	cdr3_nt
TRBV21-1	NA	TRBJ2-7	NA	CASSNFVFGRSYEQYF	TGTGCCAGCAGCAATTTCGTTTTTGGCAGATCCTACGAGCAGTACTTC
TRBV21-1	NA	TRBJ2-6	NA	CASSKVTPRQASGANVLTF	TGTGCCAGCAGCAAAGTAACGCCCAGACAGGCGTCTGGGGCCAACGTCCTGACTTTC
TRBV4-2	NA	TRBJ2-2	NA	CASSQVFGQGPIGELFF	TGTGCCAGCAGCCAAGTCTTCGGTCAGGGCCCCATCGGGGAGCTGTTTTTT
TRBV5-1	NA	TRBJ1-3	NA	CASSLNGGSGNTIYF	TGCGCCAGCAGCTTGAACGGGGGGTCTGGAAACACCATATATTTT
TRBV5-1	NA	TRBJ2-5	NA	CASSLVSGGETQYF	TGCGCCAGCAGCTTGGTATCCGGAGGAGAGACCCAGTACTTC
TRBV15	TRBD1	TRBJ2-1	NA	CATSRDRVSANNEQFF	TGTGCCACCAGCAGGGACAGGGTGTCGGCGAACAATGAGCAGTTCTTC
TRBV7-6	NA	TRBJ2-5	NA	CASSLAGGGETQYF	TGTGCCAGCAGCTTAGCGGGAGGCGGAGAGACCCAGTACTTC
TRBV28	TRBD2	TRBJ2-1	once	CASITGGSSYNEQFF	TGTGCCAGCATCACGGGGGGGAGCTCCTACAATGAGCAGTTCTTC
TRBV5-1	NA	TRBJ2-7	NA	CASSLAPRGGSYEQYF	TGCGCCAGCAGCTTGGCCCCCAGAGGGGGATCCTACGAGCAGTACTTC
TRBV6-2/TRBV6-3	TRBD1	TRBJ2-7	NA	CASSHTADRTYEQYF	TGTGCCAGCAGCCATACCGCGGACAGGACCTACGAGCAGTACTTC
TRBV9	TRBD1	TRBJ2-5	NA	CASSVGDRAYQETQYF	TGTGCCAGCAGCGTAGGGGACAGGGCGTACCAAGAGACCCAGTACTTC
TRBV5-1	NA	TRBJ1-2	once	CASSLDGAYGYTF	TGCGCCAGCAGCTTGGACGGAGCCTATGGCTACACCTTC
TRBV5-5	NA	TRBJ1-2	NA	CASSLDTLGGYTF	TGTGCCAGCAGCTTGGACACCCTGGGCGGCTACACCTTC
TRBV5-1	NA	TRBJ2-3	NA	CASSLSGWGTDTQYF	TGCGCCAGCAGCTTGTCAGGGTGGGGCACAGATACGCAGTATTTT
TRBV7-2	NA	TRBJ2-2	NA	CASSLRGTGELFF	TGTGCCAGCAGCTTAAGAGGGACCGGGGAGCTGTTTTTT
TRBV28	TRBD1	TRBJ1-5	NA	CASRMTGAQNQPQHF	TGTGCCAGCAGAATGACAGGGGCGCAGAATCAGCCCCAGCATTTT
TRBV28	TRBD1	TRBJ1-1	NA	CATGSGQRTGGLAEAFF	TGTGCCACAGGGTCAGGGCAAAGGACAGGGGGCTTAGCTGAAGCTTTCTTT
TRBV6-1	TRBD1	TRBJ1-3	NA	CASSEVDRGPGNTIYF	TGTGCCAGCAGTGAAGTGGACAGGGGACCTGGAAACACCATATATTTT
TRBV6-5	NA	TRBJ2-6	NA	CASGSGANVLTF	TGTGCGTCGGGTTCTGGGGCCAACGTCCTGACTTTC
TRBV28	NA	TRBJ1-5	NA	CASTPSPGWPQHF	TGTGCCAGCACCCCCTCGCCGGGTTGGCCCCAGCATTTT
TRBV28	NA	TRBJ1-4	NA	CASSSPRVGDEKLFF	TGTGCCAGCAGTTCACCCCGGGTAGGGGATGAAAAACTGTTTTTT
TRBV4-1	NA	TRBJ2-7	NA	CASSQEVSEGRGVYF	TGCGCCAGCAGCCAAGAAGTGTCGGAGGGGAGAGGGGTGTACTTC